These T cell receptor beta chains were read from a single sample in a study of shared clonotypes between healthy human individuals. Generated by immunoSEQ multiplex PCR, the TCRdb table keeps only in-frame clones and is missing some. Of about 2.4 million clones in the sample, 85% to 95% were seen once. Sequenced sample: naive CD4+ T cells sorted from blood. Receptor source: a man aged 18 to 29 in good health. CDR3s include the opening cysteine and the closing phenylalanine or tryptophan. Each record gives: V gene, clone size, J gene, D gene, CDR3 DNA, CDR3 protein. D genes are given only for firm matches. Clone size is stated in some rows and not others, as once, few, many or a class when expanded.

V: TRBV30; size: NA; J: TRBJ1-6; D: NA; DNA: TGTGCCTGGAGTCCCCTGAACTCCTATAATTCACCCCTCCACTTT; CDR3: CAWSPLNSYNSPLHF
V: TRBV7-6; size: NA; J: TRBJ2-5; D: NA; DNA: TGTGCCAGCAGCCAGAATATCCAAGAGACCCAGTACTTC; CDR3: CASSQNIQETQYF
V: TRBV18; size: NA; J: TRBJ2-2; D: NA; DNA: TGTGCCAGCTCACCACCGGCAGGGCCCATCGGGGAGCTGTTTTTT; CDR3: CASSPPAGPIGELFF
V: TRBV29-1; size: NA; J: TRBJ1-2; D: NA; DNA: TGCAGCGCGGATTCGGGGGTTGGCTACACCTTC; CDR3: CSADSGVGYTF
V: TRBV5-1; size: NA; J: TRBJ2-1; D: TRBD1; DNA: TGCGCCAGCAGTCGCGCAGGGGGCTTCGATGAGCAGTTCTTC; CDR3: CASSRAGGFDEQFF
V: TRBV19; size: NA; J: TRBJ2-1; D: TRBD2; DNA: TGTGCCAGTACCCCGGGGCTAGCGGGAGGGAGTTTGGTAAATGAGCAGTTCTTC; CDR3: CASTPGLAGGSLVNEQFF
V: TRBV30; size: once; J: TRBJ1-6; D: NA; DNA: TGTGCCTGGAGTGAGGGGGGGAAGGCGTCACCCCTCCACTTT; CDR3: CAWSEGGKASPLHF
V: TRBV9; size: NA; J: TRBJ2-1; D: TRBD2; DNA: TGTGCCAGCAGCGTAGCGGCGGGGGATTCCTACAATGAGCAGTTCTTC; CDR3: CASSVAAGDSYNEQFF
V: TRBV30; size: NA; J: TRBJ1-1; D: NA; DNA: TGTGCCTGGAGAATGGGGGCGAACACTGAAGCTTTCTTT; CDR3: CAWRMGANTEAFF
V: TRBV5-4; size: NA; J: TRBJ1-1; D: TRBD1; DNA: TGTGCCAGCACCCCCCGCCCGGGACAGCTCATGAACACTGAAGCTTTCTTT; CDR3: CASTPRPGQLMNTEAFF
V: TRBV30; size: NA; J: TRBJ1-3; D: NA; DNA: TGTGCCTGGGGCTCCGGGGTCTCTGGAAACACCATATATTTT; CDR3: CAWGSGVSGNTIYF
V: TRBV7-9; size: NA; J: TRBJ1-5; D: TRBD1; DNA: TGTGCCAGCAGCCCGACAGGGGCGCAGCCCCAGCATTTT; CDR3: CASSPTGAQPQHF
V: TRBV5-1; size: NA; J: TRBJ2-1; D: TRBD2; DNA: TGCGCCAGCAGCTTGCTACTAGCGGGAAACGCGGGCAATGAGCAGTTCTTC; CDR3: CASSLLLAGNAGNEQFF
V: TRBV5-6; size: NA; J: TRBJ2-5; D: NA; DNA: TGTGCCAGCAGCTTTGCAAGCCGGGAGACCCAGTACTTC; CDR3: CASSFASRETQYF
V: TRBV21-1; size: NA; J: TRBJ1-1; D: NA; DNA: TGTGCCAGCAGCCAAAACGGGGGAACTGAAGCTTTCTTT; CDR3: CASSQNGGTEAFF
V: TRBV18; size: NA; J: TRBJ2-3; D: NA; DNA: TGTGCCAGCTCACCGGACTATCTCGGTCCGCACGGTACGCAGTATTTT; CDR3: CASSPDYLGPHGTQYF
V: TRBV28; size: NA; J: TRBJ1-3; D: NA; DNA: TGTGCCAGCAGTCCCCCTTTACAGATGAGGTCTGGAAACACCATATATTTT; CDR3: CASSPPLQMRSGNTIYF
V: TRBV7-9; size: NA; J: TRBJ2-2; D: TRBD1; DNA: TGTGCCAGCAGCTTAGTCTTGGGGACAGGGACTCGGACCGGGGAGCTGTTTTTT; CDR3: CASSLVLGTGTRTGELFF
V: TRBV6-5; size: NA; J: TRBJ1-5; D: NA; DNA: TGTGCCAGCAGTTACGGGGGTGGCAATCAGCCCCAGCATTTT; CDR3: CASSYGGGNQPQHF
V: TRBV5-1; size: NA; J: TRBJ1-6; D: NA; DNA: TGCGCCAGCAGCTTGGGGTATTCACCCCTCCACTTT; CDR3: CASSLGYSPLHF
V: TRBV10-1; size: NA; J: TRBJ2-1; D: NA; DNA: TGCGCCAGCAGTGAGTTTACAGGGACCAATGAGCAGTTCTTC; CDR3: CASSEFTGTNEQFF
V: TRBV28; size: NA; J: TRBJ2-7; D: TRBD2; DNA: TGTGCCAGCAGTTTATATCCAGCGGGGGGCTCCTACGAGCAGTACTTC; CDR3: CASSLYPAGGSYEQYF
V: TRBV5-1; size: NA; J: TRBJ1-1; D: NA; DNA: TGCGCCAGCAGCCGGGAGGTTGGGGAGGCTTTCTTT; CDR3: CASSREVGEAFF
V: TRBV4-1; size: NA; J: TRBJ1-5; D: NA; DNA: TGCGCCAGCAGCCAAGACGGGATCAATCAGCCCCAGCATTTT; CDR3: CASSQDGINQPQHF
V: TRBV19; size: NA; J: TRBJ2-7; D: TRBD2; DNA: TGTGCCAGTAGTATACGCGGCTCTAGCGGGCTGTCCCACTACGAGCAGTACTTC; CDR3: CASSIRGSSGLSHYEQYF
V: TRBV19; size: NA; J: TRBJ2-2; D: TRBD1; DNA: TGTGCCAGCGCCGGGACAGGGGCCGGGGAGCTGTTTTTT; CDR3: CASAGTGAGELFF
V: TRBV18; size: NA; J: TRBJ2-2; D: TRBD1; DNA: TGTGCCAGCTCACCTCAGGACAGGGGGCTTATCACCGGGGAGCTGTTTTTT; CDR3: CASSPQDRGLITGELFF
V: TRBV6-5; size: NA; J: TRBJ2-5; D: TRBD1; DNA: TGTGCCAGCAGGCTGAGCGCGGGTCAGGGGGCCCAGTACTTC; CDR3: CASRLSAGQGAQYF
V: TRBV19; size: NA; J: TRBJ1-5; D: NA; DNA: TGTGCCAGTAGTCTCGCCGGATATAGCAATCAGCCCCAGCATTTT; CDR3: CASSLAGYSNQPQHF
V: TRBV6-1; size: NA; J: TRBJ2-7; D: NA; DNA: TGTGCCAGCAGTAACCGGGACATCCCCTACGAGCAGTACTTC; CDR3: CASSNRDIPYEQYF
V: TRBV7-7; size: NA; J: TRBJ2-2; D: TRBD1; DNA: TGTGCTAGCAGTCGGGACAGGGAAACCGGGGAGCTGTTTTTT; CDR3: CASSRDRETGELFF
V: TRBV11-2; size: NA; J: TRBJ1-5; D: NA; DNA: TGTGCCAGCAGCTTTACCGGGGGGAATCAGCCCCAGCATTTT; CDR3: CASSFTGGNQPQHF
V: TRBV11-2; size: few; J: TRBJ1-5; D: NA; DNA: TGTGCCAGCAGCTTAAGTGCCCATCAGCCCCAGCATTTT; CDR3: CASSLSAHQPQHF
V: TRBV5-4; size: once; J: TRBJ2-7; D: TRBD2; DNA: TGTGCCAGCAGCTTGATACGCCTGGCGGGAGGATCCTACGAGCAGTACTTC; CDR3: CASSLIRLAGGSYEQYF
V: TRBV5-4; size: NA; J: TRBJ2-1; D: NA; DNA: TGTGCCAGCAGCTTGCACGTGGGAGTAAGCTACAATGAGCAGTTCTTC; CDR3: CASSLHVGVSYNEQFF
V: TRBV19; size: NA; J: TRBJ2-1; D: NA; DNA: TGTGCCAGTAAAGTTATAGCGTCCAAAACCAATGAGCAGTTCTTC; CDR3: CASKVIASKTNEQFF
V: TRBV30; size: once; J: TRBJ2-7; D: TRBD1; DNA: TGTGCCTGGAGCAGGGGGCTCGGCGAGCAGTACTTC; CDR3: CAWSRGLGEQYF
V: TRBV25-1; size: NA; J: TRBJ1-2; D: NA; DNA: TGTGCCAGCAGTGAAGGGAGGGGTGGCTACACCTTC; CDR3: CASSEGRGGYTF
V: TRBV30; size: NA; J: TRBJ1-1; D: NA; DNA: TGTGCCTGGTCCCGGGACACTGAAGCTTTCTTT; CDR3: CAWSRDTEAFF
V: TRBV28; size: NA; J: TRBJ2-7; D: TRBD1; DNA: TGTGCCAGCAGTCCGATAGGGGGCTCGTACGAGCAGTACTTC; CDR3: CASSPIGGSYEQYF